This T cell receptor (beta chain) stems from a study of Ad26.COV2.S vaccination and SARS-CoV-2 variants. TCRdb keeps only in-frame clones here, not all; method: immunoSEQ multiplex PCR. The table lists fewer than 400,000 clones, around 85% of them singletons. This CDR3 comprises 14 residues. Trimming pared 0 bases from V and 4 bases from J, leaving 9 bases between. Germline CDR1 reads LGHDT; CDR2 reads YNNKEL (reference sequence). This clone has a handful of counts. Treatment reported: 15 to 20 received Ad26.COV2.S at low or high dose, single or two shots; about 5 received placebo; per-sample allocation not given. Samples were taken on day 63 after the first vaccine or placebo injection.

This receptor was taken from a person aged 18 to 59 who received the Ad26.COV2.S COVID-19 vaccine or a placebo. The sequencing here drew on peripheral blood, taken in a trial of Ad26.COV2.S vaccine versus placebo. The chain couples TRBV3-1 (or the pseudogene TRBV3-2) to TRBJ1-1; D uncertain. The DNA for the CDR3 is TGTGCCAGCAGCCAAGACTACGTTTTCACTGAAGCTTTCTTT. This sequence encodes CASSQDYVFTEAFF.